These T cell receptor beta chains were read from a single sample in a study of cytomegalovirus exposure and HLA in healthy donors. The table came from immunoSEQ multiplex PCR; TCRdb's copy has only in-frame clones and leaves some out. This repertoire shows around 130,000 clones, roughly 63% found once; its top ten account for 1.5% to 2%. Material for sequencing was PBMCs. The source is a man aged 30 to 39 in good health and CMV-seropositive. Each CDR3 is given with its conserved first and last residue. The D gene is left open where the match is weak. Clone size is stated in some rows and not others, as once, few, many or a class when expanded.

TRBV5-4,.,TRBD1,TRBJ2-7,CASSLSGTGNYEQYF,TGTGCCAGCAGCTTGAGTGGGACAGGGAATTACGAGCAGTACTTC
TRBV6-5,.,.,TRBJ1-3,CASSYSGGGNTIYF,TGTGCCAGCAGTTACTCAGGGGGAGGAAACACCATATATTTT
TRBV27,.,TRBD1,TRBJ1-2,CASSSGGGITYGYTF,TGTGCCAGCAGTTCCGGAGGGGGCATAACCTATGGCTACACCTTC
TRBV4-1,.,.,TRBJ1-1,CASSLQGSTEAFF,TGCGCCAGCAGCCTACAGGGTAGCACTGAAGCTTTCTTT
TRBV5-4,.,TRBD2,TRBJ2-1,CASRSGLAGGGEQFF,TGTGCCAGCAGATCGGGACTAGCGGGAGGGGGAGAGCAGTTCTTC
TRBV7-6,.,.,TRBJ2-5,CASSLVAETQYF,TGTGCCAGCAGCTTAGTCGCGGAGACCCAGTACTTC
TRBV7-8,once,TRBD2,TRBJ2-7,CASGLAGANEQYF,TGTGCCAGCGGACTAGCGGGAGCGAACGAGCAGTACTTC
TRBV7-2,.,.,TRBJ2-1,CASSLARFYNEQFF,TGTGCCAGCAGCTTGGCTAGGTTTTACAATGAGCAGTTCTTC
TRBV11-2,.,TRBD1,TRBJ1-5,CASSRIPGQGVCQPQHF,TGTGCCAGCAGCCGAATTCCGGGACAGGGGGTTTGTCAGCCCCAGCATTTT
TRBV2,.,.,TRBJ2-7,CASTGGLTNYEQYF,TGTGCCAGCACTGGCGGACTTACAAACTACGAGCAGTACTTC
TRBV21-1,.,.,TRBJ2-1,CASSSYTGTSGNEQFF,TGTGCCAGCAGCAGCTACACCGGGACTAGCGGGAATGAGCAGTTCTTC
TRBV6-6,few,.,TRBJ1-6,CASSYITGNGQPLHF,TGTGCCAGCAGTTATATAACAGGGAACGGGCAACCCCTCCACTTT
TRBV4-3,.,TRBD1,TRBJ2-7,CASSQSANRGREQYF,TGCGCCAGCAGCCAAAGCGCTAACAGGGGGCGCGAGCAGTACTTC
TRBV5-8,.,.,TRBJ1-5,CASSPGRDQPQHF,TGTGCCAGCAGTCCGGGTCGCGATCAGCCCCAGCATTTT
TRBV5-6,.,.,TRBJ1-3,CASSKDRNGNTIYF,TGTGCCAGCAGCAAGGACAGAAATGGAAACACCATATATTTT
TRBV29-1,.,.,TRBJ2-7,CSVLTGSTRWDEQYF,TGCAGCGTGCTGACAGGATCCACCCGCTGGGACGAGCAGTACTTC
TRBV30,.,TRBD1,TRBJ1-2,CAWRAGGAEVGGYTF,TGTGCCTGGAGGGCAGGGGGCGCAGAGGTGGGTGGCTACACCTTC
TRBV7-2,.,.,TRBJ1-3,CASSLGAASGNTIYF,TGTGCCAGCAGCTTAGGGGCAGCCTCTGGAAACACCATATATTTT
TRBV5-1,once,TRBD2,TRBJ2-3,CASSQLAGYVDTQYF,TGCGCCAGCAGTCAACTAGCGGGATATGTAGATACGCAGTATTTT
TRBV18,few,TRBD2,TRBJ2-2,CAQSERGPNTGELFF,TGTGCCCAGTCGGAGCGGGGACCGAACACCGGGGAGCTGTTTTTT
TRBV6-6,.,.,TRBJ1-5,CASSAPDSPNQPQHF,TGTGCCAGCAGTGCCCCGGACAGTCCGAATCAGCCCCAGCATTTT
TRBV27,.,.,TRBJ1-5,CASSSSPFNRYSNQPQHF,TGTGCCAGCAGTTCCAGCCCCTTCAACAGATACTCTAATCAGCCCCAGCATTTT
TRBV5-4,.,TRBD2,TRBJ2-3,CASSRGLGEDTQYF,TGTGCCAGCAGCCGGGGACTAGGGGAAGATACGCAGTATTTT
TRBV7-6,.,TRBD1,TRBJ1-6,CASSRTGGASPLHF,TGTGCCAGCAGCCGAACAGGGGGAGCTTCACCCCTCCACTTT
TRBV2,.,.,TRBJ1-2,CASSDRGVDYGYTF,TGTGCCAGCAGTGACAGGGGTGTTGACTATGGCTACACCTTC
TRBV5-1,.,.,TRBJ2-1,CASSPQGSGYNEQFF,TGCGCCAGCAGCCCACAGGGAAGTGGGTACAATGAGCAGTTCTTC
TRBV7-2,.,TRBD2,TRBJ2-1,CASTMVAGEYNEQFF,TGTGCCAGCACCATGGTTGCGGGAGAGTACAATGAGCAGTTCTTC
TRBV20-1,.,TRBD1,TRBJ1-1,CSATGGVAFF,TGCAGTGCTACAGGGGGCGTAGCTTTCTTT
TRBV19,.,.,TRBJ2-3,CASTRGPLAGTDTQYF,TGTGCCAGTACGAGAGGGCCCTTGGCTGGCACAGATACGCAGTATTTT
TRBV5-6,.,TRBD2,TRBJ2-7,CASSQDRGAYEQYF,TGTGCCAGCAGCCAAGATCGGGGGGCCTACGAGCAGTACTTC
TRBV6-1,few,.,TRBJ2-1,CASKRSRGYNEQFF,TGTGCCAGCAAGAGGAGCAGGGGTTACAATGAGCAGTTCTTC
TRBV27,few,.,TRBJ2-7,CASKLISYEQYF,TGTGCCAGCAAACTAATATCCTACGAGCAGTACTTC
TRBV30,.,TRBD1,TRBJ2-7,CAWSGGAWTGPHSYEQYF,TGTGCCTGGAGTGGGGGAGCATGGACAGGCCCACACTCCTACGAGCAGTACTTC
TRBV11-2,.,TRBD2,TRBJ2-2,CASTPLGGQNTGELFF,TGTGCCAGCACCCCCTTGGGAGGGCAGAACACCGGGGAGCTGTTTTTT
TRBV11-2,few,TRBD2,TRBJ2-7,CASSLDSAIAGGPEQYF,TGTGCCAGCAGCTTAGATTCGGCGATAGCGGGGGGGCCTGAGCAGTACTTC
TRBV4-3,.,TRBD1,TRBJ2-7,CASSQDETGIYEQYF,TGCGCCAGCAGCCAAGATGAGACAGGGATATACGAGCAGTACTTC
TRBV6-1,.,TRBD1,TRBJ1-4,CASSEGTGGNEKLFF,TGTGCCAGCAGTGAAGGGACAGGAGGTAATGAAAAACTGTTTTTT
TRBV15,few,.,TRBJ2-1,CATSRVQELYNEQFF,TGTGCCACCAGCAGAGTTCAGGAACTTTACAATGAGCAGTTCTTC
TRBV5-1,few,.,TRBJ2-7,CASSLAARSYEQYF,TGCGCCAGCAGCTTGGCCGCGCGGAGCTACGAGCAGTACTTC
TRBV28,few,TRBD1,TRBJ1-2,CASSLTPGQGGYGYTF,TGTGCCAGCAGTTTAACCCCGGGACAGGGAGGCTATGGCTACACCTTC
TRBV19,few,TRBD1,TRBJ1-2,CASSTGDRRGYTF,TGTGCCAGTAGTACCGGGGACAGGCGGGGCTACACCTTC
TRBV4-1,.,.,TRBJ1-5,CASSQEDRNNQPQHF,TGCGCCAGCAGCCAAGAGGACAGAAACAATCAGCCCCAGCATTTT
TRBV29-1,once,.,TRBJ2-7,CSVGRDSSYEQYF,TGCAGCGTCGGGCGGGACAGCTCCTACGAGCAGTACTTC
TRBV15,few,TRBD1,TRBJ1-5,CATSPTGTGRNQPQHF,TGTGCCACCAGCCCCACCGGGACAGGGCGCAATCAGCCCCAGCATTTT
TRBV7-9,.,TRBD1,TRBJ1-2,CASSLNADRVHGYTF,TGTGCCAGCAGCTTAAACGCCGACAGGGTACATGGCTACACCTTC
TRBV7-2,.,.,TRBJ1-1,CASSLGARGAAEAFF,TGTGCCAGCAGCTTGGGGGCTCGGGGGGCGGCTGAAGCTTTCTTT
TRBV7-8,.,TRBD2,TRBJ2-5,CASSLGLAGGGTQYF,TGTGCCAGCAGCTTAGGGCTAGCGGGAGGGGGGACCCAGTACTTC
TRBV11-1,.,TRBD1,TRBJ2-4,CASSLSGTGAWNIQYF,TGTGCCAGCAGCTTATCCGGGACAGGGGCGTGGAACATTCAGTACTTC
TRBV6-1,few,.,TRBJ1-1,CASSFAGVSTEAFF,TGTGCCAGCAGTTTCGCAGGGGTGAGCACTGAAGCTTTCTTT
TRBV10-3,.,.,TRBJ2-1,CAISDPREAWDEQFF,TGTGCCATCAGTGACCCCAGGGAGGCATGGGATGAGCAGTTCTTC
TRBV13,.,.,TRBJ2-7,CASSSSLKGGVAYEQYF,TGTGCCAGCAGCTCGTCGCTGAAGGGGGGGGTCGCCTACGAGCAGTACTTC
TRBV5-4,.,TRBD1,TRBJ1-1,CASSKTGGGTEAFF,TGTGCCAGCAGCAAGACAGGGGGGGGGACTGAAGCTTTCTTT
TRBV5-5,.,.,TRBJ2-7,CASSLDRSSYEQYF,TGTGCCAGCAGCCTCGACAGGAGCTCCTACGAGCAGTACTTC
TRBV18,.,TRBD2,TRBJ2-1,CASSPSGRLGGEQFF,TGTGCCAGCTCACCTAGCGGGAGATTAGGCGGGGAGCAGTTCTTC
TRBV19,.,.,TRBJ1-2,CASSIDGDSYGYTF,TGTGCCAGTAGTATAGATGGAGACAGCTATGGCTACACCTTC